A selection of T cell receptor beta chains follows, all from one sample in a study of preoperative IRX-2 immunotherapy in early breast cancer. TCRdb keeps only in-frame clones here, not all; method: immunoSEQ multiplex PCR. The data hold some 3,900 clones, with roughly 69% observed a single time. Sequencing was performed on tumor tissue, taken after IRX-2 immunotherapy. The receptors stem from a human donor with breast cancer. Each CDR3 is given with its conserved first and last residue. Each record gives: J gene, D gene, clone size, V gene, CDR3 DNA, CDR3 protein. A D gene is named only where the DNA matches it firmly. Where a row states a size, it is once, few, many or the class of an expanded clone; other rows omit it.

>TRBJ2-7|-|medium-sized|TRBV6-8
TGTGCCAGCAGCGTGACAGGTCGGACCGAGCAGTACTTC
CASSVTGRTEQYF
>TRBJ2-5|-|-|TRBV11-3
TGTGCCAGCAACAGGGGGGGTAGCGGGAGTGAGACCCAGTACTTC
CASNRGGSGSETQYF
>TRBJ2-2|TRBD2|-|TRBV19
TGTGCCAGTAGTATTACGATGGCTAGCGGGATTAGGGAGCTGTTTTTT
CASSITMASGIRELFF
>TRBJ2-7|-|-|TRBV7-6
TGTGCCAGCAGCTTAGAGGAGGCAGGGACCTCCTACGAGCAGTACTTC
CASSLEEAGTSYEQYF
>TRBJ2-7|TRBD2|-|TRBV18
TGTGCCAGCTCCCCTTGGACTAGATCCGAGCAGTACTTC
CASSPWTRSEQYF
>TRBJ1-1|-|-|TRBV22-1
TGTGCCAGCAGGGATACAGGCGCCACTGAAGCTTTCTTT
CASRDTGATEAFF
>TRBJ2-5|-|-|TRBV19
TGTGCCAGTAGTATCGTGGGGACGGGGTCCGTAGAGACCCAGTACTTC
CASSIVGTGSVETQYF
>TRBJ2-3|-|-|TRBV12-5
TGTGCTAGTGGTCCCGGGACACCGCCTAGCACAGATACGCAGTATTTT
CASGPGTPPSTDTQYF
>TRBJ1-4|-|-|TRBV29-1
TGCAGCGTCGCCGGGACCGAAAAATGGGGTGAAAAACTGTTTTTT
CSVAGTEKWGEKLFF
>TRBJ2-1|TRBD2|-|TRBV11-3
TGTGCCAGCAGACGTACGGCCAGCGGGATGCGAAATGAGCAGTTCTTC
CASRRTASGMRNEQFF